This TCR beta chain was identified in a study of STAT5B mutations in CD4+ large granular lymphocyte leukemia. Broader study findings: TRBV06-family usage was enriched in top patient clones (8/27) versus controls (2/35).

Authors' analysis steps: A productive frequency of 2.59 x 10-5 was the lowest detectable. The protocol was immunoSEQ multiplex PCR, while the TCRdb copy is restricted to in-frame clones and leaves out a portion. V and J calls and clone size follow that table, whereas D and trimming were derived from the DNA. Here the sample spans 45,000 to 50,000 clones, approximately 83% being singletons. Note on this clone: Its antigen is unknown.

The CDR3 loop spans 15 amino acids. Trimming took 4 bases from V and 1 from J; bases not matched to a gene: 3. The germline V gene has CDR1 SGHKS and CDR2 YYEKEE (reference sequence). The sequence derives from a human donor in good health. The chain joins TRBV5-5 to TRBJ2-1; the match to TRBD2 covers 9 bases. Source material: CD4+ T cells from blood buffy coats. CDR3 amino acids: CASSQTSGSYNEQFF. CDR3 nucleotide sequence: TGTGCCAGCAGCCAAACTAGCGGGTCCTACAATGAGCAGTTCTTC.